The 19 T cell receptor beta chains below were found in one sample sequenced in a study of blood T cells in healthy people across ages. A second roughly 6 to 11 cycle PCR used barcoded and J-beta primers. TCRdb recomputed calls from the 5' RACE reads with MiXCR, one row per CDR3 protein. The sample lists over 1,500,000 distinct CDR3 sequences, roughly 52% seen once, with 2.1% in the top ten. The sample taken for sequencing was blood. These receptors came from a woman in her thirties or forties in good health.

This clonotype has more than one count but fewer than ten. The chain employs TRBV24-1 and TRBJ2-5; TRBD1 is a possible D gene (5 bases). This CDR3 spans 12 amino acids. The V gene's germline CDR1 is KGHDR and CDR2 SFDVKD. The ends were cut back, 4 bases at V and 3 bases at J, with 5 bases in the middle. The CDR3 region has the DNA TGTGCCACCAGTGACAGGGAAGAGACCCAGTACTTC. Amino acid sequence: CATSDREETQYF.

The chain links TRBV7-8 to TRBJ2-3; a possible D gene is TRBD1 (6 bases). V was trimmed by 6 bases and J by 5 bases, leaving 21 bases between them. Germline CDR1 and CDR2: SGHVS and FQNEAQ. The CDR3 is made up of 16 amino acids. CDR3 coding DNA: TGTGCCAGCAGACATACGCTAATGGGGGCAGGAGATACGCAGTATTTT. Translation gives CASRHTLMGAGDTQYF.

The V gene is TRBV7-9, the J gene TRBJ2-7; TRBD1 might be the D (6 bases). The ends were cut back, 8 bases at V and 2 bases at J, with 19 bases in the middle. Germline assignment: CDR1 SEHNR and CDR2 FQNEAQ (reference sequence). The length of the CDR3 is 15 residues. This CDR3 reads CASCYVDRRPYEQYF. CDR3 DNA: TGTGCCAGCTGCTATGTTGACAGGAGGCCCTACGAGCAGTACTTC.

The chain couples TRBV25-1 to TRBJ2-1; D not resolved. CDR3 size: 12 residues. V lost 10 bases and J 5 bases, leaving 12 bases between the germline ends. Germline loops: CDR1 MGHDK, CDR2 SYGVNS. CDR3 sequence: CATRLGNNEQFF. CDR3 bases: TGTGCCACCAGGCTTGGGAACAATGAGCAGTTCTTC.

This clonotype was counted between two and nine times. This rearrangement joins TRBV6-7 to TRBJ2-1, with D maybe TRBD1 (6 bases). TRBV6-7 is annotated as an ORF whose role is uncertain. The CDR3 loop spans 16 amino acids. Trimming cost V 2 bases and J 7 bases, with 18 bases left between them. This chain's CDR3 is CASSYPNGGPSNEQFF. DNA for the CDR3: TGTGCCAGCAGTTACCCTAATGGGGGCCCCTCAAATGAGCAGTTCTTC.

Written as DNA, the CDR3 is TGTGCCAGCAGCCCCCTGGCGGGGGAGGGCGGAGCCTACGAGCAGTACTTC. Translation gives CASSPLAGEGGAYEQYF. The chain links TRBV7-2 to TRBJ2-4; 7 bases fit TRBD2. The closer fit of TRBJ2-7 to the DNA end suggests the J call may be wrong. The CDR3 is made up of 17 amino acids. The germline V gene has CDR1 SGHTA and CDR2 FQGNSA.

This clonotype came up a few times. The chain links TRBV4-3 to TRBJ2-7; D may be TRBD1 or TRBD2 (5 bases each). Germline V gene lookup returns CDR1 LGHNA and CDR2 YSLEER. V lost 1 base and J lost 3, with 13 bases in between. The CDR3 spans 15 residues. CDR3: CASSQAGSSNYEQYF. CDR3 DNA: TGCGCCAGCAGCCAAGCAGGGAGCTCCAACTACGAGCAGTACTTC.

This CDR3 reads CASSLGLGGGYEQYF. DNA for the CDR3: TGTGCCAGCAGCTTAGGTTTAGGCGGGGGCTACGAGCAGTACTTC. The chain carries TRBV7-2 and TRBJ2-7; 7 bases align to TRBD2. From germline, CDR1 is SGHTA and CDR2 FQGNSA. The junction had 6 bases not matched to a gene; V was cut back by 1 base and J by 3 bases. This CDR3 is 15 amino acids long.

In its sample, this clonotype was seen a few times. The V call is TRBV7-2, the J call TRBJ2-4; no reliable D call. The end of the DNA is better explained by TRBJ2-7, so the J call may be wrong. CDR3 length equals 12 residues. Germline V CDR1 and CDR2: SGHTA, FQGNSA. CDR3: CASSGRSHEQYF. CDR3 DNA: TGTGCCAGCAGCGGCCGGTCCCACGAGCAGTACTTC.

The V gene is TRBV7-2, the J gene TRBJ2-1; D perhaps matches TRBD1 (6 bases). The V gene lost 2 bases and the J gene lost 12 bases, with 20 bases spanning the gap. CDR1 is SGHTA, CDR2 FQGNSA, per germline. This CDR3 region has 15 residues. The CDR3 region has the DNA TGTGCCAGCAGCTTATTTCAGGGGACCCAATCGGGGCAGTTCTTC. It translates to CASSLFQGTQSGQFF. The full variable domain, in which reference TRBV7-2 and TRBJ2-1 provide the parts outside the CDR3, is GAGVSQSPSNKVTEKGKDVELRCDPISGHTALYWYRQSLGQGLEFLIYFQGNSAPDKSGLPSDRFSAERTGGSVSTLTIQRTQQEDSAVYLCASSLFQGTQSGQFFGPGTRLTVL.

This clonotype was recorded a few times. The CDR3 loop reads CASRRTGMGTQYF. The CDR3 bases are TGTGCCAGTAGGCGGACAGGGATGGGCACGCAGTATTTT. This rearrangement joins TRBV6-5 to TRBJ2-3; 8 positions match TRBD1. The CDR3 covers 13 residues. Trimming cost V 9 bases and J 9 bases; bases outside gene matches: 11. The germline V gene encodes CDR1 MNHEY and CDR2 SVGAGI.

V and J are TRBV24-1 and TRBJ2-3; 10 bases agree with TRBD2. This CDR3 comprises 17 residues. Germline V gives CDR1 KGHDR, CDR2 SFDVKD. J lost 5 bases, V lost 2 bases, and 9 bases had no gene match. The CDR3, as DNA: TGTGCCACCAGTGATTCGGGGACTAGCGAGAAAGGAGATACGCAGTATTTT. Its protein product is CATSDSGTSEKGDTQYF.

The gene calls are TRBV21-1 and TRBJ1-2; TRBD1, the table's D call, was not compared with the DNA. TRBV21-1 is a known pseudogene. There are 17 residues in the CDR3. The CDR3 is CASSIPRPEDRYYGYTF. The CDR3 DNA sequence: TGTGCCAGCAGCATTCCCCGGCCCGAGGACAGATACTATGGCTACACCTTC.

This clonotype has only a few counts. V usage is TRBV7-2 and J usage is TRBJ2-1, with D perhaps matching TRBD2 (6 bases). V was pared by 5 bases and J by 7 bases, with 18 bases between. Germline assignment: CDR1 SGHTA and CDR2 FQGNSA. The CDR3 totals 15 residues. Here the CDR3 DNA reads TGTGCCAGCAGCCTCCGGGACTGGCGCCGGAATGAGCAGTTCTTC. Translating it yields CASSLRDWRRNEQFF.

The chain is built from TRBV3-1 and TRBJ2-1, with TRBD2 matching over 8 bases. The CDR3 has 13 amino acids. Germline V gives CDR1 LGHDT, CDR2 YNNKEL (reference sequence). Trimming took 5 bases from V and 8 from J; bases not matched to a gene: 5. The CDR3 DNA sequence: TGTGCCAGCAGCAATAGCGGGGCCCATGAGCAGTTCTTC. Protein sequence: CASSNSGAHEQFF.

Here the CDR3 reads CASSLEGASGISYEQYF. The CDR3, as DNA: TGTGCCAGCAGCTTAGAGGGTGCTAGCGGGATCTCCTACGAGCAGTACTTC. V gene TRBV13 combines with J gene TRBJ2-7, with 9 bases identical to TRBD2. V gave up 1 base and J gave up 0 bases; unmatched junction bases: 7. This CDR3 is 17 amino acids long. Germline CDR1 and CDR2: PRHDT and FYEKMQ (reference sequence).

This chain connects TRBV20-1 to TRBJ2-7; D assignment may be TRBD1 or TRBD2 (5 bases each). V was clipped by 5 bases and J by 2 bases, with 22 bases between them. The CDR3 loop spans 16 amino acids. Per the germline V gene, CDR1 is DFQATT and CDR2 is SNEGSKA (reference sequence). In DNA form, the CDR3 reads TGCAGTGCTTCATCAGGAGCTCTGGGGGATACCTACGAGCAGTACTTC. Translation gives CSASSGALGDTYEQYF.

This chain uses TRBV7-8 with TRBJ2-7; D is perhaps TRBD1 or TRBD2 (5 bases each). The CDR3 covers 14 residues. The germline V gene has CDR1 SGHVS and CDR2 FQNEAQ. Trimming took off 5 bases at V and 3 bases at J, with 14 bases between the two ends. The DNA for the CDR3 is TGTGCCAGCAGCCACCGGGACGGGATCTACGAGCAGTACTTC. As protein: CASSHRDGIYEQYF.

In this sample, this clonotype turned up a few times. The chain recombines TRBV20-1 with TRBJ2-7, with D maybe TRBD1 (5 bases). CDR3 length: 12 residues. Germline V gives CDR1 DFQATT, CDR2 SNEGSKA (reference sequence). With 0 bases removed from V and 6 bases from J, the gap between germline ends came to 9 bases. CDR3 residues: CSARDRQTEQYF. The CDR3 DNA follows: TGCAGTGCTAGAGATAGACAGACCGAGCAGTACTTC.